Below, 23 T cell receptor beta chains from the same sample are listed, as sequenced in a study of response to subunit inactivated influenza vaccine. From the RT-PCR reads, TCRdb called clonotypes with MiXCR, one entry per CDR3 protein. The data show 530,000 or so distinct CDR3 sequences, 12% seen once. The specimen was PBMCs from blood, collected on the day of vaccination. All receptors come from a man aged 50 to 60 who received an inactivated influenza vaccine.

The rearrangement links TRBV5-1 to TRBJ2-5; D tentatively fits TRBD1 or TRBD2 (5 bases each). Trimming removed 4 bases from V and 5 bases from J, with 15 bases in between. The CDR3 has 14 amino acids. Germline V gene data show CDR1 as SGHRS and CDR2 as YFSETQ. The CDR3 sequence is CASSTQGAEETQYF. The CDR3 nucleotides are TGCGCCAGCAGCACCCAGGGAGCGGAGGAGACCCAGTACTTC.

This clonotype has more than one count but fewer than ten. The rearrangement joins TRBV6-4 to TRBJ2-2, with D tentatively TRBD1 (6 bases). V gave up 6 bases and J gave up 4 bases, with 15 bases separating them. CDR3 length: 15 residues. Germline CDR1 is MRHNA and CDR2 is SNTAGT. The CDR3 loop reads CASSPTGVGTGELFF. CDR3 sequence (DNA): TGTGCCAGCAGCCCGACAGGCGTTGGCACCGGGGAGCTGTTTTTT.

The chain couples TRBV6-1 to TRBJ1-3; tentative D call: TRBD1 (6 bases). This CDR3 is built from 16 residues. Germline CDR1 and CDR2: MNHNS and SASEGT. Trimming took off 7 bases at V and 0 bases at J, with 16 bases between the two ends. The CDR3 DNA reads TGTGCCAGCACCTTAACCGGGACAAACTCTGGAAACACCATATATTTT. It specifies CASTLTGTNSGNTIYF.

V and J are TRBV15 and TRBJ2-5, with no clear D. Trimming left V 5 bases short and J 2 bases short, with 12 bases between. The CDR3 contains 14 residues. Germline CDR1 and CDR2: LNHNV and YYDKDF (reference sequence). CDR3 sequence: CATSARHGQETQYF. CDR3 DNA sequence: TGTGCCACCAGCGCCCGACATGGACAAGAGACCCAGTACTTC.

The chain recombines TRBV10-2 with TRBJ2-7; D is unresolved. CDR1 and CDR2 from the germline V gene are WSHSY and SAAADI. V was pared by 0 bases and J by 3 bases, with 9 bases between. The CDR3 is 14 amino acids. CDR3 sequence: CASSESSRDYEQYF. The CDR3 DNA reads TGCGCCAGCAGTGAGTCGTCCCGAGACTACGAGCAGTACTTC.

The CDR3 reads CASRRAGGEANEKLFF. The CDR3 DNA reads TGCGCCAGCAGGCGGGCAGGGGGCGAGGCTAATGAAAAACTGTTTTTT. V and J are TRBV10-2 and TRBJ1-4; 8 bases map to TRBD1. Germline CDR1 and CDR2: WSHSY and SAAADI. CDR3 size: 16 residues. The ends lost 6 bases at V and 3 bases at J; junction bases unmatched: 9.

This clonotype occurred many times. V is TRBV7-2 and J is TRBJ2-7, with a possible D match to TRBD1 (5 bases). V shed 4 bases and J shed 4 bases, with 14 bases lying between them. Germline lookup yields CDR1 SGHTA and CDR2 FQGNSA. The CDR3 runs to 14 residues. Here the CDR3 DNA reads TGTGCCAGCAGCTCCCGCTATTCAGGGTACGAGCAGTACTTC. The encoded protein is CASSSRYSGYEQYF.

The table lists this clonotype with a few counts. The rearrangement joins TRBV27 to TRBJ1-1; TRBD1 matches at 12 bases. From germline, CDR1 is MNHEY and CDR2 SMNVEV (reference sequence). This CDR3 spans 15 amino acids. Germline trimming cut 2 bases from V and 7 bases from J; bases unmatched to any gene: 5. CDR3 nucleotide sequence: TGTGCCAGCAGTTTAGGGGACAGGGGGCCTTTTGAAGCTTTCTTT. This encodes CASSLGDRGPFEAFF.

The chain recombines TRBV13 with TRBJ2-1, with 8 nucleotides matching TRBD2. Germline CDR1 and CDR2: PRHDT and FYEKMQ (reference sequence). The CDR3 consists of 16 residues. J gave up 4 bases and V 5 bases, and 10 bases lay outside the gene matches. The CDR3 DNA reads as TGTGCCAGCAGCATTAGTGGCGGGGGGCCTTACAATGAGCAGTTCTTC. Its protein is CASSISGGGPYNEQFF. Based on the CDR3 plus reference TRBV13 and TRBJ2-1, the full variable domain is AAGVIQSPRHLIKEKRETATLKCYPIPRHDTVYWYQQGPGQDPQFLISFYEKMQSDKGSIPDRFSAQQFSDYHSELNMSSLELGDSALYFCASSISGGGPYNEQFFGPGTRLTVL.

The chain combines TRBV5-1 with TRBJ2-1; D not certain. This CDR3 spans 16 amino acids. Germline assignment: CDR1 SGHRS and CDR2 YFSETQ. The germline V and J ends were trimmed by 0 bases and 6 bases, with 16 bases remaining between them. CDR3 coding DNA: TGCGCCAGCAGCTTGGGCCGAGGCGGAACCCTCAATGAGCAGTTCTTC. Amino acid sequence: CASSLGRGGTLNEQFF.

This clonotype was seen a few times. CDR3 protein: CASTGGITYEQYF. For the CDR3, the DNA is TGTGCCAGCACGGGCGGAATAACCTACGAGCAGTACTTC. The chain recombines TRBV28 with TRBJ2-7; D is undetermined. The CDR3 is 13 residues long. Looked up from germline, CDR1 is MDHEN and CDR2 is SYDVKM. The V end lost 7 bases, the J end lost 2 bases, and 12 bases lay between the germline ends.

This clonotype was observed at least ten times. The chain combines TRBV20-1 with TRBJ2-3, with TRBD2 matching over 8 bases. The germline gives CDR1 DFQATT, CDR2 SNEGSKA (reference sequence). Trimming at V came to 5 bases and at J to 2 bases, leaving 3 bases not matched to a gene. The length of the CDR3 is 13 residues. This CDR3 reads CSARTSNTDTQYF. The CDR3, as DNA: TGCAGTGCTCGGACTAGCAACACAGATACGCAGTATTTT.

The table lists this clonotype with many counts. The rearrangement uses TRBV9 and TRBJ2-7; 9 bases are a match to TRBD2. Germline V gene data show CDR1 as SGDLS and CDR2 as YYNGEE. V shed 3 bases, J shed 1 base, and the junction held 2 bases outside the gene matches. The CDR3 loop spans 14 amino acids. This CDR3 is CASSETSGSYEQYF. The CDR3 bases are TGTGCCAGCAGCGAGACTAGCGGATCCTACGAGCAGTACTTC.

This clonotype occurred many times. The rearrangement uses TRBV7-3 and TRBJ2-5; D gene uncertain. V was trimmed by 0 bases and J by 5 bases, leaving 7 bases between them. Germline V gives CDR1 SGHTA, CDR2 FQGTGA. The CDR3 runs to 13 residues. The CDR3 sequence: CASSLTKEETQYF. Written as DNA, the CDR3 is TGTGCCAGCAGCTTAACAAAGGAGGAGACCCAGTACTTC.

The chain has TRBV29-1 and TRBJ2-7; D remains unclear. Germline V gives CDR1 SQVTM, CDR2 ANQGSEA. The CDR3 covers 12 residues. V dropped 6 bases and J dropped 2 bases, with 11 bases sitting between them. The CDR3 sequence is CSVRAEAYEQYF. The CDR3 DNA reads TGCAGCGTACGCGCGGAAGCCTACGAGCAGTACTTC.

CDR3 protein: CASSQLVGADTQYF. Here the CDR3 DNA reads TGCGCCAGCAGCCAACTAGTCGGGGCCGATACGCAGTATTTT. This chain joins TRBV4-1 and TRBJ2-3; D could derive from TRBD1 or TRBD2 (5 bases each). CDR1 is MGHRA and CDR2 is YSYEKL in the germline V gene. The CDR3 runs to 14 residues. The V and J ends lost 2 bases and 6 bases respectively, with 12 bases between them.

This clonotype came up a few times. The chain is built from TRBV11-2 and TRBJ2-5; D possibly corresponds to TRBD2 (5 bases). The CDR3 extends over 15 amino acids. Trimming cost V 5 bases and J 5 bases, with 18 bases left between them. CDR1 SGHAT and CDR2 FQNNGV come from the germline V gene. The CDR3 DNA reads as TGTGCCAGCAGCGCTGCCCGAGGGTCGGGGGAGACCCAGTACTTC. It yields the protein CASSAARGSGETQYF.

This clonotype has just a few counts. The chain links TRBV28 to TRBJ2-7; D call uncertain. The V gene lost 7 bases and the J gene lost 9 bases, with 13 bases spanning the gap. The CDR3 extends over 11 amino acids. Looked up from germline, CDR1 is MDHEN and CDR2 is SYDVKM. The CDR3 is CASKSGAAQYF. The CDR3 DNA is TGTGCCAGCAAATCGGGCGCCGCGCAGTACTTC.

Points on this clonotype: This may stem from a read error, because a much larger clone lies one nucleotide away. The genes are TRBV9 and TRBJ2-1; TRBD2 might be the D (6 bases). The CDR3 sequence is 15 residues long. Per germline, CDR1 SGDLS and CDR2 YYNGEE. The CDR3 sequence: CASGVGRSSYNEQFF. CDR3 nucleotide sequence: TGTGCCAGCGGCGTAGGGAGGAGCTCCTACAATGAGCAGTTCTTC.

This chain uses TRBV15 with TRBJ2-7; TRBD1 aligns across 9 bases. CDR3 size: 16 residues. The junction had 11 bases not matched to a gene; V was cut back by 4 bases and J by 4 bases. Germline assignment: CDR1 LNHNV and CDR2 YYDKDF (reference sequence). DNA for the CDR3: TGTGCCACCAGCAAAAGAACACAGGGGGCCTCGTACGAGCAGTACTTC. It encodes CATSKRTQGASYEQYF.

In its sample, this clonotype was seen a few times. The V and J genes are TRBV5-1 and TRBJ2-5, with a weak D call TRBD1 (5 bases). The CDR3 length is 13 residues. Trimming cost V 6 bases and J 2 bases, with 11 bases left between them. Germline CDR1 is SGHRS and CDR2 is YFSETQ. CDR3: CASKQVTQETQYF. In DNA, the CDR3 is TGCGCCAGCAAACAGGTGACACAAGAGACCCAGTACTTC.

The genes are TRBV12-3 or TRBV12-4 and TRBJ2-1, with TRBD1 as a possible D gene (7 bases). The CDR3 has 15 amino acids. V was cut by 8 bases and J by 0 bases, with 14 bases left in between. The chain's CDR3 is CASATGRRSYNEQFF. The CDR3 DNA sequence: TGTGCCAGCGCGACAGGGAGGCGCTCCTACAATGAGCAGTTCTTC.

The table lists this clonotype with a few counts. The chain couples TRBV4-3 to TRBJ1-2; 10 nucleotides agree with TRBD1. Germline V gene data show CDR1 as LGHNA and CDR2 as YSLEER. The ends lost 5 bases at V and 8 bases at J; junction bases unmatched: 11. This CDR3 contains 15 residues. Here the CDR3 DNA reads TGCGCCAGCAGCGGGGCGGGACAGGGGAATGACGGCTACACCTTC. Encoded protein: CASSGAGQGNDGYTF.